The text below deals with one T cell receptor beta chain. No antigen is known for it. A much larger clone sits a single nucleotide away, making a read error possible. For naive CD8 T cells, sorting used the CD8+CD4-CCR7+CD45RA+ phenotype. These data belong to a study of molecular identifiers for immune sequencing clone quantification. Overall study: Across replicate runs, RNA obtained from approximately 22,000 or 94,000 naive CD8 cells was divided into five, with four undergoing sequencing. Study findings and constraints: Clonotypes surpassing 20 RNA copies contained over 99% of effector molecules, versus under 1% in naive cells.

TCRdb redid the calling of the PCR reads with MiXCR, one entry per CDR3 protein. The table has about 320,000 distinct CDR3 sequences, 20% to 25% seen once. CDR3 length equals 11 residues. CDR1 is MNHEY and CDR2 is SVGAGI in the germline V gene. Sequencing used naive CD8+ T cells from blood, with Jurkat cell RNA spiked in. Specified subset: FACS-sorted CD8+CD4-CCR7+CD45RA+ naive T cells. The receptor's source is a human donor in good health. Some libraries in this study had Jurkat cell RNA spiked in. The chain uses TRBV6-5 and TRBJ2-1; TRBD1 or TRBD2 may be the D gene (5 bases each). CDR3 DNA sequence: TGTGCCAGCAGCGAGGGGAATGAGCAGCTCTTC. Protein: CASSEGNEQLF.